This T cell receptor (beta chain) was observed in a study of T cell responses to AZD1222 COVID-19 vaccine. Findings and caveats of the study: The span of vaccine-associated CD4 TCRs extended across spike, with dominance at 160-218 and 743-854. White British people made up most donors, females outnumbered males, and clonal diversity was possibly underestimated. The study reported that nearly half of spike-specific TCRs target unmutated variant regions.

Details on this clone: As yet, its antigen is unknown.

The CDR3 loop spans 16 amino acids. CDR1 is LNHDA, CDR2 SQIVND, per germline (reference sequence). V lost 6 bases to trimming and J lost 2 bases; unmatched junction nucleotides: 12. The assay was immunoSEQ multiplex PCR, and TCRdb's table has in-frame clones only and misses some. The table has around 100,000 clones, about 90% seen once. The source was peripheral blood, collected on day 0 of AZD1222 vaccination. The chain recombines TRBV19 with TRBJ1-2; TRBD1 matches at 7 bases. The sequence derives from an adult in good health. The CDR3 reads CASRLPGGQSNYGYTF. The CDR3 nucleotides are TGTGCCAGTAGACTCCCAGGGGGACAGTCCAACTATGGCTACACCTTC.